Listed here is a single T cell receptor beta chain. This clone was counted once. Its cognate antigen has yet to be identified. Base-call qualities are not available, and no considerably larger clone is one nucleotide away. Donors formed part of the validation cohort, which comprised over a hundred subjects and was distinct from the first cohort of roughly 600 subjects. The trim is 0 bases for V and 6 bases for J, with a gap of 15 bases between the germline ends. Sequences MNHEY (CDR1) and SVGAGI (CDR2) are obtained from the germline V gene. The CDR3 starts with the cysteine, ends with the phenylalanine, and has 15 residues. The retained sequence is limited to the CDR3, 45 bases, with the frame set at the first base. This sample was taken from a study of cytomegalovirus exposure and HLA in healthy donors (dated by TCRdb to 2016 to 2017). For the study in its entirety: The roughly 650 repertoires of the first cohort and the 95 to 150 validation repertoires were produced on the same platform, according to a later analysis. The study was designed to test whether signatures of past pathogen exposure could be identified by cataloging public T cell receptors. In addition to the first cohort of approximately 650 subjects, a separate validation cohort of over 90 different subjects was used. High-throughput TCR immunosequencing, statistical association of individual TCRs with disease status, and machine learning were combined to predict cytomegalovirus infection status. What the research found in general, with its limitations: A later analysis found that TCRs clustered in the first cohort also tended to co-occur in the 120 validation repertoires, with 90% to 95% of cluster scores above 0. In vitro tests confirmed that a few of the cytomegalovirus-associated TCR beta chains recognize cytomegalovirus antigens. The study listed 150 to 200 TCR beta chains as associated with cytomegalovirus. Most TCR sequences were observed very rarely across donors, whereas some public TCRs were present in many individuals. A later analysis had no HLA typing for the validation cohort, so co-occurrence there was scored across all 130 or so repertoires. Cytomegalovirus status was reported to be diagnosed by the classifier with high specificity and sensitivity in both the original and validation cohorts. It was suggested by the authors that the approach could potentially be generalized to other disease states and immunological phenotypes.

The method behind the library was the immunoSEQ multiplex PCR assay. Per the original workflow: A statistical classification framework was developed to diagnose cytomegalovirus status using the catalog of TCR beta chain sequences. Held by TCRdb, this immuneACCESS table contains in-frame sequences only and omits some clones. Under half of the omission traces to an unresolved V gene where checked; the cause of the rest is unknown. That table supplies the V and J calls and clone size; D and trimming were determined from the DNA. The sample contains 150,000 to 250,000 clones, about 79% of them found a single time. The top ten constitute roughly 13% of the sample.

The chain is made from TRBV6-5 and TRBJ2-7; a weak D assignment points to TRBD1 (8 bases agree). The source is a woman aged 25 to 39 in good health and CMV-seropositive. Source material: PBMCs. The bases are TGTGCCAGCAGTTACTCGACACAGGGGGGGGGCGAGCAGTACTTC. It encodes CASSYSTQGGGEQYF.